The clone carrying this T cell receptor beta chain was counted a single time. Its antigen is as yet unknown. Through a sample-barcoded 5' primer and a J-beta primer mix, a second PCR was run for roughly 6 to 11 cycles. MiXCR, applied by TCRdb to the 5' RACE reads, yields one record per CDR3 protein. The sample carries 1.5 million to 2 million distinct CDR3 sequences, 28% recorded once. Looked up from germline, CDR1 is SNHLY and CDR2 is FYNNEI. The CDR3 length is 15 residues. This sample was included in a study of blood T cells in healthy people across ages. Whole-study findings and limits: Naive T cell percentage showed a strong correlation with TCR beta diversity.

Specimen: blood. The chain combines TRBV2 with TRBJ2-4, with 7 bases that match TRBD1. The closer fit of TRBJ2-7 to the DNA end suggests the J call may be wrong. The TCR originated in a woman in her twenties or thirties in good health. The CDR3 reads CASSGTGVGVYEQYF. The CDR3 DNA sequence: TGTGCCAGCAGTGGTACAGGGGTCGGAGTCTACGAGCAGTACTTC.